The entry below gives a single TCR beta chain sequence along with its context. Its cognate antigen has yet to be identified. No per-base quality is available; no much larger clone lies one base away. At the junction V is shortened by 5 bases and J by 1 base; bases outside the gene matches: 5. CDR1 and CDR2, looked up from the germline V gene, are SGHTA and FQGNSA. The cysteine opens and the phenylalanine closes a CDR3 of 16 amino acids. CDR3 DNA only is kept here, 48 bases in frame from base 1. The data were obtained in a study of brain metastases from non-small cell lung cancer (dated by TCRdb to between 2017 and 2020). As for the study more broadly: In non-small-cell lung cancer patients, the researchers characterized the immune microenvironment of brain metastases and primary tumors that had been resected as matched pairs.

A cohort of 30 to 50 patients with surgically resected non-small-cell lung cancer, for whom both primary tumor and brain metastasis specimens were available, was included. Tumor specimens were archival formalin-fixed, paraffin-embedded tissues. General conclusions and limits of the study: Paired brain metastases and primary tumors largely shared TCR repertoires, although T-cell densities in the metastases were sparse. Compared with the matched primary tumors, about 62% of brain metastases appeared to show expanded T-cell clones. T-cell infiltration was lower in brain metastases than in primary tumors (P < 0.001).

Libraries were prepared through the immunoSEQ multiplex PCR assay. T-cell receptor beta chain repertoire sequencing was performed alongside a 770-gene immune expression panel. In TCRdb, the immuneACCESS table is reduced to in-frame sequences with V and J assigned. These tables do not hold every clone; where another copy was compared, an unresolved V gene accounts for under half, and the others remain unexplained. In all, the sample holds 800 to 1,100 clones, and about 85% of those were seen once. More than 12% of the sample belongs to the ten largest clones. The sequence derives from a donor older than 35 with non-small cell lung cancer. The source material was tissue from a brain metastasis. This sample's cell subset or site label indicates: resected brain metastasis paired with primary lung tumor. Here the chain combines TRBV7-2 and TRBJ2-6; TRBD2 aligns with 7 central bases. CDR3 sequence: CASSRGGVSGANVLTF. The DNA reads as follows: TGTGCCAGCAGCCGCGGGGGAGTGTCTGGGGCCAACGTCCTGACTTTC.